This T cell receptor beta chain originates from a study of human T cells and chemical hapten exposure. General study findings and limits: Given that the donors had alopecia, their immune response may differ from that seen in healthy people.

The germline V gene has CDR1 MNHEY and CDR2 SVGEGT. The length of the CDR3 is 11 residues. With 6 bases removed from V and 0 bases from J, the gap between germline ends came to 3 bases. A single record per CDR3 protein comes from TCRdb applying MiXCR to the RACE reads. The repertoire holds under 90,000 distinct CDR3 sequences, with around 10% as singletons. Time point defined: pre-sensitization, week 0. Treatment described: therapeutic diphenylcyclopropenone sensitization with weekly scalp DPC. This clonotype was counted only a few times. Its specificity is unknown. This sample comprised whole blood, obtained in connection with sensitization to the hapten diphenylcyclopropenone (DPC). The clonotype was recovered from a woman in her thirties or forties with alopecia areata. Some clones in this sample may be carry-over from other donors' samples. The chain employs TRBV6-2 or TRBV6-3 and TRBJ2-7; no clear D. The CDR3 loop is CASRDSYEQYF. The CDR3 coding sequence is TGTGCCAGCAGGGACTCCTACGAGCAGTACTTC.